Here is one TCR beta chain with its context. The antigen this receptor binds is unknown. Base qualities are not at hand, and no much larger clone is one base apart. For TCRbeta CDR3 sequencing, genomic DNA was extracted from sorted cells using the QIAGEN DNeasy Blood and Tissue Kit. High-throughput TCRbeta CDR3 sequencing, including PCR amplification with bias correction and internal controls, was performed commercially through immunoSEQ. In the original analysis: Unique productive TCRbeta sequences were defined by CDR3 nucleotide sequence where primers matched, and otherwise by CDR3 amino acid sequence together with Vbeta and Jbeta genes. Sequences were defined as donor-reactive when expanded at least 5-fold in CFSE-low cells versus unstimulated cells and present at a frequency of at least 0.01% in CFSE-low cells. Jensen-Shannon divergence calculated on the top 100 TCRbeta sequences ranked by frequency was used to measure repertoire divergence. When a sample had multiple sequencing runs, each run was corrected for sorting error separately and the runs were then pooled. The table comes from immuneACCESS by way of TCRdb, which keeps in-frame sequences with V and J called. Part of the clones is missing from these tables; in studies checked, under half for an unresolved V gene and the rest for unknown reasons. Clone size and the V and J calls come from that table; the DNA yielded D and trimming. Here the sample has tens of thousands of clones; nearly 97% occur a single time. The top ten clonotypes cover 0.3% to 0.45% of the sample.

CDR1 and CDR2, looked up from the germline V gene, are SGHRS and YFSETQ. The trim is 7 bases for V and 4 bases for J, with a gap of 23 bases between the germline ends. The CDR3, cysteine through phenylalanine, is 17 amino acids long. Of all the DNA, just the CDR3 is kept, 51 bases in frame from base 1. This sample is part of a study of Tregs in tolerant kidney transplant recipients (dated by TCRdb to between 2018 and 2021). Broadly, across the study: Other Treg samples came from an approximately 3-day mixed lymphocyte reaction with belatacept, some followed by an approximately five-day donor restimulation, before sorting recipient CD4+CD25+CD127- cells. The study used TCRbeta sequencing to identify donor-specific regulatory T cells before combined kidney and bone marrow transplantation, then tracked those cells after transplant. In 3 healthy controls, several methods of expanding Tregs specific for an allogeneic donor were compared by TCRbeta repertoire sequencing. During sorting of primary belatacept mixed lymphocyte reaction cultures, recipient cells were distinguished from donor cells with antibodies. What the authors observed across the whole study: Because the study included only a small number of patients, the results must be confirmed in larger populations and under other immunosuppression protocols. The most biologically relevant and donor-specific TCRbeta repertoire appeared to be identified by expanding Tregs with activated donor B cells. Biological reproducibility was not directly addressed, though technical replication error appeared minimal.

Blood from healthy controls was obtained either from healthy volunteers or as purchased buffy coats. Healthy control blood was processed by Ficoll density gradient to PBMCs and cryopreserved; patient PBMCs were collected before and after transplant. The clonotype was recovered from a human donor in good health. The chain is encoded by TRBV5-1 joined to TRBJ2-2; TRBD1 is possibly the D segment (6 matching bases). The sequenced material came from Tregs from blood cultured with allogeneic cells. The DNA sequence reads TGCGCCAGCGGATTAAATATACAGGGTCTGATCACCGGGGAGCTGTTTTTT. Its protein is CASGLNIQGLITGELFF. Beyond the CDR3, the reference TRBV5-1 and TRBJ2-2 genes provide the residues; the full variable domain reads: KAGVTQTPRYLIKTRGQQVTLSCSPISGHRSVSWYQQTPGQGLQFLFEYFSETQRNKGNFPGRFSGRQFSNSRSEMNVSTLELGDSALYLCASGLNIQGLITGELFFGEGSRLTVL.